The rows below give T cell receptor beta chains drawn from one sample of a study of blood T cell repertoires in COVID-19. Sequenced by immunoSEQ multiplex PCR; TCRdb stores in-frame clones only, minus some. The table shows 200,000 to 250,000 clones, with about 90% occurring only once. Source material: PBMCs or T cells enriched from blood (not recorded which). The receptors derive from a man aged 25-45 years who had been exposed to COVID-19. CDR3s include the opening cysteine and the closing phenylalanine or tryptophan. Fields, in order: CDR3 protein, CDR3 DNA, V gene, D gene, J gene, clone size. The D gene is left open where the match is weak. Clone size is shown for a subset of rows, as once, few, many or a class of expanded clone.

CDR3: CATSGLRGTAYGYTF; DNA: TGTGCCACCAGCGGGTTGCGAGGGACAGCCTATGGCTACACCTTC; V: TRBV15; D: TRBD1; J: TRBJ1-2; size: NA
CDR3: CASSLGGWALPTQYF; DNA: TGTGCCAGCAGCTTAGGTGGCTGGGCCTTACCCACGCAGTATTTT; V: TRBV7-9; D: NA; J: TRBJ2-3; size: few
CDR3: CASKLPADLYNEQFF; DNA: TGTGCCAGCAAGCTTCCAGCGGATCTTTACAATGAGCAGTTCTTC; V: TRBV7-9; D: NA; J: TRBJ2-1; size: NA
CDR3: CASTGGGSTDTQYF; DNA: TGTGCCTCCACCGGGGGGGGGAGCACAGATACGCAGTATTTT; V: TRBV9; D: TRBD2; J: TRBJ2-3; size: NA
CDR3: CASSLFPSNQPQHF; DNA: TGTGCCAGCTCACTCTTTCCTAGCAATCAGCCCCAGCATTTT; V: TRBV18; D: NA; J: TRBJ1-5; size: NA
CDR3: CASSVDSGATGELFF; DNA: TGTGCCAGCAGCGTAGACAGCGGGGCAACCGGGGAGCTGTTTTTT; V: TRBV9; D: TRBD2; J: TRBJ2-2; size: NA
CDR3: CASSPSGDHLRGYF; DNA: TGTGCCAGCAGTCCTAGCGGAGACCACCTACGAGGGTACTTC; V: TRBV6-5; D: TRBD2; J: TRBJ2-7; size: NA
CDR3: CASSARSGTSGVDTQYF; DNA: TGTGCCAGCAGCGCCCGGTCAGGGACTAGCGGGGTAGATACGCAGTATTTT; V: TRBV3-1/TRBV3-2; D: TRBD2; J: TRBJ2-3; size: NA
CDR3: CASSLDRHGYTF; DNA: TGTGCCAGCAGCCTGGACAGACATGGCTACACCTTC; V: TRBV7-9; D: NA; J: TRBJ1-2; size: once
CDR3: CASSLASGNGAYEQYF; DNA: TGTGCCAGCAGCTTGGCGTCAGGGAATGGTGCGTACGAGCAGTACTTC; V: TRBV7-2; D: NA; J: TRBJ2-7; size: NA
CDR3: CASRRRGRTEAFF; DNA: TGTGCCAGCCGCCGCCGGGGTCGCACTGAAGCTTTCTTT; V: TRBV6-5; D: NA; J: TRBJ1-1; size: NA
CDR3: CASSRGQGFNEQFF; DNA: TGTGCCAGCAGCCGGGGACAGGGTTTCAATGAGCAGTTCTTC; V: TRBV5-6; D: TRBD1; J: TRBJ2-1; size: NA
CDR3: CASSPDGGRELFYEQYF; DNA: TGTGCCAGCTCACCAGATGGGGGCAGGGAACTGTTCTACGAGCAGTACTTC; V: TRBV18; D: NA; J: TRBJ2-7; size: once
CDR3: CASSRTSEVTGELFF; DNA: TGTGCCAGCTCACGGACTAGCGAGGTTACCGGGGAGCTGTTTTTT; V: TRBV18; D: TRBD2; J: TRBJ2-2; size: NA
CDR3: CSVGGMAGGHWDEQFF; DNA: TGCAGCGTTGGTGGAATGGCGGGGGGGCATTGGGATGAGCAGTTCTTC; V: TRBV29-1; D: TRBD2; J: TRBJ2-1; size: many
CDR3: CASSRTGGGNTEAFF; DNA: TGTGCCAGCAGCCGGACCGGCGGGGGGAACACTGAAGCTTTCTTT; V: TRBV3-1/TRBV3-2; D: NA; J: TRBJ1-1; size: NA
CDR3: CASSDLRDRRNEQYF; DNA: TGCGCCAGCAGTGATCTTCGAGACAGGAGGAACGAGCAGTACTTC; V: TRBV10-1; D: NA; J: TRBJ2-7; size: NA
CDR3: CASSWGQGGYEQYF; DNA: TGTGCCAGCAGTTGGGGACAGGGGGGTTACGAGCAGTACTTC; V: TRBV27; D: TRBD1; J: TRBJ2-7; size: NA
CDR3: CASSSDASILYQETQYF; DNA: TGTGCCAGCAGCTCAGATGCTAGCATCTTGTACCAAGAGACCCAGTACTTC; V: TRBV11-3; D: NA; J: TRBJ2-5; size: NA
CDR3: CASSSGQGDSIF; DNA: TGTGCCAGCAGTTCCGGACAGGGAGATTCGATCTTC; V: TRBV12-3/TRBV12-4; D: TRBD1; J: TRBJ1-2; size: NA
CDR3: CASSLEGQSSYNEQFF; DNA: TGCGCCAGCAGCTTGGAGGGACAGAGCTCCTACAATGAGCAGTTCTTC; V: TRBV5-1; D: TRBD1; J: TRBJ2-1; size: NA
CDR3: CASSRSGTSGGAVQFF; DNA: TGCGCCAGCAGCCGTTCCGGGACTAGCGGGGGGGCGGTGCAGTTCTTC; V: TRBV4-1; D: TRBD2; J: TRBJ2-1; size: NA
CDR3: CASSQAGEVYTF; DNA: TGTGCCAGCAGCCAAGCCGGGGAGGTCTACACCTTC; V: TRBV3-1/TRBV3-2; D: NA; J: TRBJ1-2; size: NA
CDR3: CASSPAGQITDTQYF; DNA: TGTGCCAGCAGCCCAGCAGGACAGATCACAGATACGCAGTATTTT; V: TRBV7-6; D: NA; J: TRBJ2-3; size: NA
CDR3: CASSLAAGTQYF; DNA: TGTGCCAGCAGCTTGGCCGCGGGGACCCAGTACTTC; V: TRBV5-6; D: NA; J: TRBJ2-5; size: NA
CDR3: CASSQEERGGVDTQYF; DNA: TGCGCCAGCAGCCAAGAGGAGCGGGGGGGCGTAGATACGCAGTATTTT; V: TRBV4-3; D: TRBD2; J: TRBJ2-3; size: NA
CDR3: CASSYRQGGTGYTF; DNA: TGTGCCAGCAGTTATCGACAGGGCGGCACTGGCTACACCTTC; V: TRBV6-5; D: TRBD1; J: TRBJ1-2; size: NA
CDR3: CASRQGSDGNTIYF; DNA: TGTGCCAGTCGACAGGGGTCAGATGGAAACACCATATATTTT; V: TRBV19; D: TRBD1; J: TRBJ1-3; size: NA
CDR3: CASSLLAGDTGELFF; DNA: TGTGCCAGCAGCCTACTAGCGGGGGACACCGGGGAGCTGTTTTTT; V: TRBV6-5; D: TRBD2; J: TRBJ2-2; size: NA
CDR3: CASSFGQGVQPQHF; DNA: TGTGCCAGCAGCTTCGGACAGGGGGTTCAGCCCCAGCATTTT; V: TRBV5-6; D: TRBD1; J: TRBJ1-5; size: NA
CDR3: CASSQKKRITGPSDSYNEQFF; DNA: TGTGCCAGCAGCCAAAAAAAAAGAATTACAGGGCCCAGTGACTCCTACAATGAGCAGTTCTTC; V: TRBV3-1/TRBV3-2; D: NA; J: TRBJ2-1; size: NA
CDR3: CASSSTVGGTGLTEAFF; DNA: TGCGCCAGCAGCTCCACCGTGGGCGGGACAGGGTTGACTGAAGCTTTCTTT; V: TRBV5-1; D: TRBD1; J: TRBJ1-1; size: NA
CDR3: CASSSPQGSGANVLTF; DNA: TGTGCCAGCAGTTCACCACAGGGGTCTGGGGCCAACGTCCTGACTTTC; V: TRBV5-4; D: TRBD1; J: TRBJ2-6; size: NA
CDR3: CASSIVLNTGELFF; DNA: TGTGCCAGTAGTATAGTCCTAAACACCGGGGAGCTGTTTTTT; V: TRBV19; D: NA; J: TRBJ2-2; size: NA
CDR3: CASRGALSTDTQYF; DNA: TGCGCCAGCCGGGGAGCCCTAAGCACAGATACGCAGTATTTT; V: TRBV5-1; D: NA; J: TRBJ2-3; size: once
CDR3: CASSYVRNTEAFF; DNA: TGTGCCAGCAGCTACGTGCGGAACACTGAAGCTTTCTTT; V: TRBV7-2; D: NA; J: TRBJ1-1; size: few
CDR3: CASSLARTGGTEAFF; DNA: TGTGCCAGCAGCTTGGCTAGGACAGGGGGCACTGAAGCTTTCTTT; V: TRBV5-6; D: TRBD1; J: TRBJ1-1; size: NA
CDR3: CAISPFPGQGRRGYNSPLHF; DNA: TGTGCCATCTCACCCTTTCCGGGACAGGGACGAAGGGGCTATAATTCACCCCTCCACTTT; V: TRBV10-3; D: TRBD1; J: TRBJ1-6; size: once
CDR3: CASSQDEGVNQPQHF; DNA: TGCGCCAGCAGCCAAGATGAGGGGGTCAATCAGCCCCAGCATTTT; V: TRBV4-1; D: NA; J: TRBJ1-5; size: NA
CDR3: CASSPVPWDSEQYF; DNA: TGTGCCAGCAGTCCCGTACCCTGGGACAGCGAGCAGTACTTC; V: TRBV27; D: TRBD1; J: TRBJ2-7; size: once
CDR3: CASSAGTGTRYTF; DNA: TGTGCCAGCAGCGCGGGGACAGGGACTCGCTACACCTTC; V: TRBV9; D: TRBD1; J: TRBJ1-2; size: NA
CDR3: CATKTGTGWNEQFF; DNA: TGTGCCACCAAGACCGGGACAGGGTGGAATGAGCAGTTCTTC; V: TRBV15; D: TRBD1; J: TRBJ2-1; size: NA
CDR3: CASSPYRVISYEQYF; DNA: TGTGCCAGCAGCCCATACAGGGTCATCTCCTACGAGCAGTACTTC; V: TRBV5-6; D: NA; J: TRBJ2-7; size: NA
CDR3: CASSQDLTSGGNEQFF; DNA: TGTGCCAGCAGCCAAGATCTGACTAGCGGGGGAAATGAGCAGTTCTTC; V: TRBV4-2; D: TRBD2; J: TRBJ2-1; size: NA
CDR3: CASRYFPGQGNTGELFF; DNA: TGTGCCAGCAGATATTTCCCGGGACAGGGGAACACCGGGGAGCTGTTTTTT; V: TRBV2; D: TRBD1; J: TRBJ2-2; size: few
CDR3: CASSSNGAVAGGLNQPQHF; DNA: TGTGCCAGCAGTTCTAATGGGGCAGTCGCGGGGGGCCTTAATCAGCCCCAGCATTTT; V: TRBV6-2/TRBV6-3; D: NA; J: TRBJ1-5; size: NA
CDR3: CASSRLAGSSYEQYF; DNA: TGCGCCAGCAGTCGACTAGCGGGGAGCTCCTACGAGCAGTACTTC; V: TRBV10-2; D: TRBD2; J: TRBJ2-7; size: NA
CDR3: CASSATVRELFF; DNA: TGTGCCAGCAGCGCGACAGTCCGGGAGCTGTTTTTT; V: TRBV9; D: NA; J: TRBJ2-2; size: once
CDR3: CASSPFRAYHSPLHF; DNA: TGTGCCAGCAGTCCCTTCAGGGCCTATCATTCACCCCTCCACTTT; V: TRBV27; D: NA; J: TRBJ1-6; size: once
CDR3: CASSQGTTGSGNTIYF; DNA: TGCGCCAGCAGCCAAGGGACCACAGGGTCTGGAAACACCATATATTTT; V: TRBV4-1; D: NA; J: TRBJ1-3; size: NA
CDR3: CASSDGGNYGYTF; DNA: TGTGCCAGCAGTGACGGGGGGAACTATGGCTACACCTTC; V: TRBV6-4; D: NA; J: TRBJ1-2; size: NA
CDR3: CASSSYSGSSYEQYF; DNA: TGTGCCAGCAGCTCTTATAGCGGGAGCTCCTACGAGCAGTACTTC; V: TRBV7-6; D: TRBD2; J: TRBJ2-7; size: NA
CDR3: CAISGTSDSPLHF; DNA: TGTGCCATCAGTGGGACATCAGATTCACCCCTCCACTTT; V: TRBV10-3; D: NA; J: TRBJ1-6; size: NA
CDR3: CASSSTSGNIQYF; DNA: TGTGCCAGCAGCTCCACTAGCGGAAACATTCAGTACTTC; V: TRBV5-6; D: TRBD2; J: TRBJ2-4; size: once
CDR3: CASSDPKRGGYNEQFF; DNA: TGCGCCAGCAGCGATCCAAAGCGGGGGGGCTACAATGAGCAGTTCTTC; V: TRBV4-1; D: TRBD2; J: TRBJ2-1; size: NA
CDR3: CASSLSSVGDRQYF; DNA: TGTGCCAGCAGTCTTTCCTCCGTGGGGGACAGGCAGTACTTC; V: TRBV6-5; D: TRBD1; J: TRBJ2-7; size: once